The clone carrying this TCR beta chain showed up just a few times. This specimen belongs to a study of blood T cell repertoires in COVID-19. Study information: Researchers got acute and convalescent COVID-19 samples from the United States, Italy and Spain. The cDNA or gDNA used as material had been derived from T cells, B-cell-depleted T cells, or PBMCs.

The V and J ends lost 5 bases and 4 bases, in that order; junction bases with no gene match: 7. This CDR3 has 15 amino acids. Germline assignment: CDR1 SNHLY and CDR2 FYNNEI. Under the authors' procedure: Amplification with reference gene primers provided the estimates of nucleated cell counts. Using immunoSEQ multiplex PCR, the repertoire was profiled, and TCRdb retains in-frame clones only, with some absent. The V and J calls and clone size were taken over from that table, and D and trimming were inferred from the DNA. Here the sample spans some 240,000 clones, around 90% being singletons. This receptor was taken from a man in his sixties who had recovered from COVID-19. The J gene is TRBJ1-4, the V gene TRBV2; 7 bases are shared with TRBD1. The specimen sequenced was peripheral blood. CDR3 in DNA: TGTGCCAGCAGTTTAAACAGGGGAGGTAATGAAAAACTGTTTTTT. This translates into CASSLNRGGNEKLFF.